The source of this T cell receptor beta chain is a study of Graves' ophthalmopathy and Graves' hyperthyroidism. As the template, RNA transcripts were used to amplify TCR beta CDR3 regions. The authors performed first-round RT-PCR with HTBI primers and then a second-round multiplex PCR. TCRdb used MiXCR to reprocess the multiplex PCR reads, holding one entry per CDR3 protein. The data hold roughly 500,000 distinct CDR3 sequences, with under 15% observed a single time. Trimming shortened V by 5 bases and J by 2 bases, and 12 bases separated the two germline ends. Per germline, CDR1 SEHNR and CDR2 FQNEAQ (reference sequence). The CDR3 contains 14 residues. In its sample, this clonotype was seen many times.

The sequenced material came from blood. This clonotype originated in a woman in her thirties with Graves' ophthalmopathy. The chain is built from TRBV7-9 and TRBJ2-5; D gene uncertain. The CDR3 DNA is TGTGCCAGCAGCGCCAACCTAGAGCAAGAGACCCAGTACTTC. This encodes CASSANLEQETQYF.